A single T cell receptor (beta chain) is shown here with its context. V lost 1 base and J 5 bases, leaving 18 bases between the germline ends. There are 17 residues in the CDR3. The germline V gene has CDR1 LGHNA and CDR2 YSLEER. The data originate from a study of CD8 T cells in Susac syndrome. Random hexamers were used to reverse transcribe the RNA input (roughly 0.5 to 1 ug). Via MiXCR, TCRdb re-called the immunoSEQ multiplex PCR reads, giving one row per CDR3 protein. The table has 130,000 or so distinct CDR3 sequences, 94% seen once; the top ten hold about 0.098%. The TCR comes from a human donor in good health. The sample was CD4+ T cells from PBMCs. The chain is built from TRBV4-3 and TRBJ1-5, with D uncertain. This CDR3 is CASSQVWGMGTDQPQHF. For the CDR3, the DNA is TGCGCCAGCAGCCAAGTGTGGGGTATGGGCACCGATCAGCCCCAGCATTTT.